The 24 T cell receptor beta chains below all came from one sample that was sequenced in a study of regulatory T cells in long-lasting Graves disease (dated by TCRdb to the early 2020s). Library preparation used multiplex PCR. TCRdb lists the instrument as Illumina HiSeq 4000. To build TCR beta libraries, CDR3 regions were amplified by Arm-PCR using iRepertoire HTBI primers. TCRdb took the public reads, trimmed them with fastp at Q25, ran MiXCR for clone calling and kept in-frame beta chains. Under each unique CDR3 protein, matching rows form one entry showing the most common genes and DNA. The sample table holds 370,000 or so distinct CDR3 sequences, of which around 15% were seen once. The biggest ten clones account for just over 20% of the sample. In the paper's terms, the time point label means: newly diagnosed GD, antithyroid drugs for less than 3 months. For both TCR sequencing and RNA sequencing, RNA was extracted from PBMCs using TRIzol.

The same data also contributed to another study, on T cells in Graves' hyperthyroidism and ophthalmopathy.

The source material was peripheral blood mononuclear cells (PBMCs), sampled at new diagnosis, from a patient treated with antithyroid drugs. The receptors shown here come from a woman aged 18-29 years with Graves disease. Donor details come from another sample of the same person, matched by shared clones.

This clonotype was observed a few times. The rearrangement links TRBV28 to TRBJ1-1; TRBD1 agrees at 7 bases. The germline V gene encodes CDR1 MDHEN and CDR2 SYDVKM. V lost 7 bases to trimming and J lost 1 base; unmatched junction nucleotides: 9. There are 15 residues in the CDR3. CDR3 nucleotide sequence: TGTGCCAGCATGGCAGGGGGTTTTCAGAACACTGAAGCTTTCTTT. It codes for CASMAGGFQNTEAFF.

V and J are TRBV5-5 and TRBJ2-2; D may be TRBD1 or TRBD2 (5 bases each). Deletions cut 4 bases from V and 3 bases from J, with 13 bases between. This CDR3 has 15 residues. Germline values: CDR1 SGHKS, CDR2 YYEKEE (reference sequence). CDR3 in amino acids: CASSPMVGDTGELFF. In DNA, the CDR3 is TGTGCCAGCAGCCCCATGGTGGGGGACACCGGGGAGCTGTTTTTT.

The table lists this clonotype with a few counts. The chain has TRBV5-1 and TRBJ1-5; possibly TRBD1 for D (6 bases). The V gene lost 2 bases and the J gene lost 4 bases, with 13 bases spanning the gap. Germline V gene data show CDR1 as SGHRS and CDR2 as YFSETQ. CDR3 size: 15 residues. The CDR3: CASSFGGGENQPQHF. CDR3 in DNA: TGCGCCAGCAGCTTCGGAGGGGGGGAAAATCAGCCCCAGCATTTT.

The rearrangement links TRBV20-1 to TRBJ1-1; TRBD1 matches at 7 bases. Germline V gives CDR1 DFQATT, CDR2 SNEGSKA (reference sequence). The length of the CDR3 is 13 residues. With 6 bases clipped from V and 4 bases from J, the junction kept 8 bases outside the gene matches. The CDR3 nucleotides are TGCAGTGCCCCCAGGCCAGGGGGCACTGAAGCTTTCTTT. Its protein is CSAPRPGGTEAFF.

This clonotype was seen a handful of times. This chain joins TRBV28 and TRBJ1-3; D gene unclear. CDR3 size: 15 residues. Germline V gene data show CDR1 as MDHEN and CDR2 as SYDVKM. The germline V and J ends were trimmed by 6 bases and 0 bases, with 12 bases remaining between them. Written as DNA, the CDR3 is TGTGCCAGCAGCTCTAAACGGTCCTCTGGAAACACCATATATTTT. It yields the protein CASSSKRSSGNTIYF.

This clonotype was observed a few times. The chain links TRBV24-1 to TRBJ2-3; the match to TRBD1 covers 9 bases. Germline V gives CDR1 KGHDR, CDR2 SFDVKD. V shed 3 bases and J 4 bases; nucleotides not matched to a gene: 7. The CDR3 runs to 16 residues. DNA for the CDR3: TGTGCCACCAGTGATCAGACAGGGGGGCAGTCAGATACGCAGTATTTT. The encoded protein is CATSDQTGGQSDTQYF.

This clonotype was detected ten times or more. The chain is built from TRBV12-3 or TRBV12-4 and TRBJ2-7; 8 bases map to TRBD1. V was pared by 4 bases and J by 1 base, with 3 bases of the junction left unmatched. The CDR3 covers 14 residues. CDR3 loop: CASSYQGASYEQYF. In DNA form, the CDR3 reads TGTGCCAGCAGTTATCAGGGGGCATCCTACGAGCAGTACTTC.

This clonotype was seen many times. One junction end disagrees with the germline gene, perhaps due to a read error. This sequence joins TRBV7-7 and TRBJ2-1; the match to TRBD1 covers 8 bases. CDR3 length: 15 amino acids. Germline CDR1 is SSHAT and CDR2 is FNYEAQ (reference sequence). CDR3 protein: CASSLSQGASYEQFF. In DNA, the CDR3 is TGTGCTAGCAGCTTATCGCAGGGGGCTTCTTATGAGCAGTTCTTC.

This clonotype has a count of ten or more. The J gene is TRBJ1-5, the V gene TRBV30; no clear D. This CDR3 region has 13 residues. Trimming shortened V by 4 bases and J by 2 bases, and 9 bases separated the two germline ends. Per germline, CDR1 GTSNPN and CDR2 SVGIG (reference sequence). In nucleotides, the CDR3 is TGTGCCTGGAATCCCTCCCGCAATCAGCCCCAGCATTTT. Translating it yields CAWNPSRNQPQHF.

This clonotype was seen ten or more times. CDR3 in amino acids: CASSQIGTGELFF. Here the CDR3 DNA reads TGTGCCAGCAGCCAGATCGGCACCGGGGAGCTGTTTTTT. The chain has TRBV12-3 or TRBV12-4 and TRBJ2-2; no clear D. This CDR3 region has 13 residues. With 6 bases removed from V and 4 bases from J, the gap between germline ends came to 9 bases.

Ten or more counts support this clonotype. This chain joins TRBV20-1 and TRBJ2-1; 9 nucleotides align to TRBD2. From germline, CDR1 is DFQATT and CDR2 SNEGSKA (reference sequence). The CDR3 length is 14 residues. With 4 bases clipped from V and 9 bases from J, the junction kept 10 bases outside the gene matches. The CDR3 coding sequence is TGCAGTGCTAAACGGGCTAGCGGGGCTAGTGAGCAGTTCTTC. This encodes CSAKRASGASEQFF.

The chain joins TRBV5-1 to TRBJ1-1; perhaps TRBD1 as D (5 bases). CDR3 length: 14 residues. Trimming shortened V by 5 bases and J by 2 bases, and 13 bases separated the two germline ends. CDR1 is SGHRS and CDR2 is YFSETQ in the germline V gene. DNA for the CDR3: TGCGCCAGCAGGCCCGGGACCCAAAACACTGAAGCTTTCTTT. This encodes CASRPGTQNTEAFF.

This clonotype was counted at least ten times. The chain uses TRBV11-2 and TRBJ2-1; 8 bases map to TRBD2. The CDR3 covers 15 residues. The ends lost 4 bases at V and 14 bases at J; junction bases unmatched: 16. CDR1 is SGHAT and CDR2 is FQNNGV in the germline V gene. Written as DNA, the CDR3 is TGTGCCAGCAGCTCGACCACGGGACTAGGCCTTTTAAAGTTCTTC. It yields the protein CASSSTTGLGLLKFF.

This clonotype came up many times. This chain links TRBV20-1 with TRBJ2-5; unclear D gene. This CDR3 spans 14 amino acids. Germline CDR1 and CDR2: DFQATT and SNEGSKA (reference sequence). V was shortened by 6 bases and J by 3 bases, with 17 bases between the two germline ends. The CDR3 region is CSAPIPGPKETQYF. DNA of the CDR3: TGCAGTGCCCCCATCCCAGGCCCCAAAGAGACCCAGTACTTC.

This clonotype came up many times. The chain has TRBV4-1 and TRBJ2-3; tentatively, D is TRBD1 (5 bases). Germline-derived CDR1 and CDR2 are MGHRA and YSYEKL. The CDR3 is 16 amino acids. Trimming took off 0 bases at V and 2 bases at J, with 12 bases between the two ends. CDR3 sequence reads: CASSQDPGRDTDTQYF. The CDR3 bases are TGCGCCAGCAGCCAAGACCCAGGGCGAGACACAGATACGCAGTATTTT.

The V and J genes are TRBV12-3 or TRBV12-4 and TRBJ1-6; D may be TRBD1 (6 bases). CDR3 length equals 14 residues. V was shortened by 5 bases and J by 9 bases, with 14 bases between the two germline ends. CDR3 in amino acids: CASSLGTWSSPLHF. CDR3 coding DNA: TGTGCCAGCAGTCTAGGGACATGGAGTTCACCCCTCCACTTT.

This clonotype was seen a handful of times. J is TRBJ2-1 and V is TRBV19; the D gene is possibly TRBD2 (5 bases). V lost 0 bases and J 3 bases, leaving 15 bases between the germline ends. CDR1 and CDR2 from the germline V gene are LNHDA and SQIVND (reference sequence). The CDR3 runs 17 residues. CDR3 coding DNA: TGTGCCAGTAGTATAGAAGCCCCGGGAACCCTCTACAATGAGCAGTTCTTC. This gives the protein CASSIEAPGTLYNEQFF.

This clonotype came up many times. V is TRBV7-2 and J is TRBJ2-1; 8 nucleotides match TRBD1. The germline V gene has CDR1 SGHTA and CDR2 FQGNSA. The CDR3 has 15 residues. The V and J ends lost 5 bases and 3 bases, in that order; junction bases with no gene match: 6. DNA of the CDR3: TGTGCCAGCAGCCGTCCCGGGACAGGCTACAATGAGCAGTTCTTC. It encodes CASSRPGTGYNEQFF.

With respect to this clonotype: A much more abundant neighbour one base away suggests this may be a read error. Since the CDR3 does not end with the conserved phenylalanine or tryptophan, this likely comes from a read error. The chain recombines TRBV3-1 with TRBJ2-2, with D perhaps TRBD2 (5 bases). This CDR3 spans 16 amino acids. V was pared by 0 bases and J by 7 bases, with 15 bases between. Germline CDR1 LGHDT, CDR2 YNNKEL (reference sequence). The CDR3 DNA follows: TGTGCCAGCAGCCAAGATAGGAGGTCCCACATCGGGGAGCTGTTTTCT. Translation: CASSQDRRSHIGELFS.

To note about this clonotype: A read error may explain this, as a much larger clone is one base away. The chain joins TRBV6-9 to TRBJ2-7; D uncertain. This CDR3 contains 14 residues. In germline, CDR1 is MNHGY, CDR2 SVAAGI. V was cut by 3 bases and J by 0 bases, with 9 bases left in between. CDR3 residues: CASSYAQSSYEQYF. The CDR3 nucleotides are TGTGCCAGCAGTTACGCGCAGAGCTCCTACGAGCAGTACTTC.

Here the CDR3 DNA reads TGTGCCAGCAGTTTAGGGACAGGGCCTATGAACACTGAAGCTTTCTTT. It specifies CASSLGTGPMNTEAFF. This chain joins TRBV28 and TRBJ1-1, with 9 bases lining up with TRBD1. The CDR3 contains 16 residues. Germline CDR1 MDHEN, CDR2 SYDVKM. Trimming took 2 bases from V and 0 from J; bases not matched to a gene: 4.

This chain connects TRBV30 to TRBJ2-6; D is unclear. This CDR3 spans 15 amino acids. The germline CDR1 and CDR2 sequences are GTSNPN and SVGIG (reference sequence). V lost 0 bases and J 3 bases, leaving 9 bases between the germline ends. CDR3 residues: CAWSVSPGGANVLTF. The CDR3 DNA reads TGTGCCTGGAGTGTCTCCCCGGGTGGGGCCAACGTCCTGACTTTC.

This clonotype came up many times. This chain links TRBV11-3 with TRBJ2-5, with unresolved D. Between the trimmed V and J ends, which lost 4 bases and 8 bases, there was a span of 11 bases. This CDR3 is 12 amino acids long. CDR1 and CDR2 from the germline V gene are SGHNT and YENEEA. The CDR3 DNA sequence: TGTGCCAGCAGCTGCCCGACGGATACCCAGTACTTC. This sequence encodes CASSCPTDTQYF.

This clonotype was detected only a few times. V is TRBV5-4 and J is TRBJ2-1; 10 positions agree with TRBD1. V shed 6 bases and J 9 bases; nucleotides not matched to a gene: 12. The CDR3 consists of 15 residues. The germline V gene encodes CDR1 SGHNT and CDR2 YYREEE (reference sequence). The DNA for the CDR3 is TGTGCCAGCACGGTGGCAGGGACAGGGGACGGTGAGCAGTTCTTC. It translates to CASTVAGTGDGEQFF.